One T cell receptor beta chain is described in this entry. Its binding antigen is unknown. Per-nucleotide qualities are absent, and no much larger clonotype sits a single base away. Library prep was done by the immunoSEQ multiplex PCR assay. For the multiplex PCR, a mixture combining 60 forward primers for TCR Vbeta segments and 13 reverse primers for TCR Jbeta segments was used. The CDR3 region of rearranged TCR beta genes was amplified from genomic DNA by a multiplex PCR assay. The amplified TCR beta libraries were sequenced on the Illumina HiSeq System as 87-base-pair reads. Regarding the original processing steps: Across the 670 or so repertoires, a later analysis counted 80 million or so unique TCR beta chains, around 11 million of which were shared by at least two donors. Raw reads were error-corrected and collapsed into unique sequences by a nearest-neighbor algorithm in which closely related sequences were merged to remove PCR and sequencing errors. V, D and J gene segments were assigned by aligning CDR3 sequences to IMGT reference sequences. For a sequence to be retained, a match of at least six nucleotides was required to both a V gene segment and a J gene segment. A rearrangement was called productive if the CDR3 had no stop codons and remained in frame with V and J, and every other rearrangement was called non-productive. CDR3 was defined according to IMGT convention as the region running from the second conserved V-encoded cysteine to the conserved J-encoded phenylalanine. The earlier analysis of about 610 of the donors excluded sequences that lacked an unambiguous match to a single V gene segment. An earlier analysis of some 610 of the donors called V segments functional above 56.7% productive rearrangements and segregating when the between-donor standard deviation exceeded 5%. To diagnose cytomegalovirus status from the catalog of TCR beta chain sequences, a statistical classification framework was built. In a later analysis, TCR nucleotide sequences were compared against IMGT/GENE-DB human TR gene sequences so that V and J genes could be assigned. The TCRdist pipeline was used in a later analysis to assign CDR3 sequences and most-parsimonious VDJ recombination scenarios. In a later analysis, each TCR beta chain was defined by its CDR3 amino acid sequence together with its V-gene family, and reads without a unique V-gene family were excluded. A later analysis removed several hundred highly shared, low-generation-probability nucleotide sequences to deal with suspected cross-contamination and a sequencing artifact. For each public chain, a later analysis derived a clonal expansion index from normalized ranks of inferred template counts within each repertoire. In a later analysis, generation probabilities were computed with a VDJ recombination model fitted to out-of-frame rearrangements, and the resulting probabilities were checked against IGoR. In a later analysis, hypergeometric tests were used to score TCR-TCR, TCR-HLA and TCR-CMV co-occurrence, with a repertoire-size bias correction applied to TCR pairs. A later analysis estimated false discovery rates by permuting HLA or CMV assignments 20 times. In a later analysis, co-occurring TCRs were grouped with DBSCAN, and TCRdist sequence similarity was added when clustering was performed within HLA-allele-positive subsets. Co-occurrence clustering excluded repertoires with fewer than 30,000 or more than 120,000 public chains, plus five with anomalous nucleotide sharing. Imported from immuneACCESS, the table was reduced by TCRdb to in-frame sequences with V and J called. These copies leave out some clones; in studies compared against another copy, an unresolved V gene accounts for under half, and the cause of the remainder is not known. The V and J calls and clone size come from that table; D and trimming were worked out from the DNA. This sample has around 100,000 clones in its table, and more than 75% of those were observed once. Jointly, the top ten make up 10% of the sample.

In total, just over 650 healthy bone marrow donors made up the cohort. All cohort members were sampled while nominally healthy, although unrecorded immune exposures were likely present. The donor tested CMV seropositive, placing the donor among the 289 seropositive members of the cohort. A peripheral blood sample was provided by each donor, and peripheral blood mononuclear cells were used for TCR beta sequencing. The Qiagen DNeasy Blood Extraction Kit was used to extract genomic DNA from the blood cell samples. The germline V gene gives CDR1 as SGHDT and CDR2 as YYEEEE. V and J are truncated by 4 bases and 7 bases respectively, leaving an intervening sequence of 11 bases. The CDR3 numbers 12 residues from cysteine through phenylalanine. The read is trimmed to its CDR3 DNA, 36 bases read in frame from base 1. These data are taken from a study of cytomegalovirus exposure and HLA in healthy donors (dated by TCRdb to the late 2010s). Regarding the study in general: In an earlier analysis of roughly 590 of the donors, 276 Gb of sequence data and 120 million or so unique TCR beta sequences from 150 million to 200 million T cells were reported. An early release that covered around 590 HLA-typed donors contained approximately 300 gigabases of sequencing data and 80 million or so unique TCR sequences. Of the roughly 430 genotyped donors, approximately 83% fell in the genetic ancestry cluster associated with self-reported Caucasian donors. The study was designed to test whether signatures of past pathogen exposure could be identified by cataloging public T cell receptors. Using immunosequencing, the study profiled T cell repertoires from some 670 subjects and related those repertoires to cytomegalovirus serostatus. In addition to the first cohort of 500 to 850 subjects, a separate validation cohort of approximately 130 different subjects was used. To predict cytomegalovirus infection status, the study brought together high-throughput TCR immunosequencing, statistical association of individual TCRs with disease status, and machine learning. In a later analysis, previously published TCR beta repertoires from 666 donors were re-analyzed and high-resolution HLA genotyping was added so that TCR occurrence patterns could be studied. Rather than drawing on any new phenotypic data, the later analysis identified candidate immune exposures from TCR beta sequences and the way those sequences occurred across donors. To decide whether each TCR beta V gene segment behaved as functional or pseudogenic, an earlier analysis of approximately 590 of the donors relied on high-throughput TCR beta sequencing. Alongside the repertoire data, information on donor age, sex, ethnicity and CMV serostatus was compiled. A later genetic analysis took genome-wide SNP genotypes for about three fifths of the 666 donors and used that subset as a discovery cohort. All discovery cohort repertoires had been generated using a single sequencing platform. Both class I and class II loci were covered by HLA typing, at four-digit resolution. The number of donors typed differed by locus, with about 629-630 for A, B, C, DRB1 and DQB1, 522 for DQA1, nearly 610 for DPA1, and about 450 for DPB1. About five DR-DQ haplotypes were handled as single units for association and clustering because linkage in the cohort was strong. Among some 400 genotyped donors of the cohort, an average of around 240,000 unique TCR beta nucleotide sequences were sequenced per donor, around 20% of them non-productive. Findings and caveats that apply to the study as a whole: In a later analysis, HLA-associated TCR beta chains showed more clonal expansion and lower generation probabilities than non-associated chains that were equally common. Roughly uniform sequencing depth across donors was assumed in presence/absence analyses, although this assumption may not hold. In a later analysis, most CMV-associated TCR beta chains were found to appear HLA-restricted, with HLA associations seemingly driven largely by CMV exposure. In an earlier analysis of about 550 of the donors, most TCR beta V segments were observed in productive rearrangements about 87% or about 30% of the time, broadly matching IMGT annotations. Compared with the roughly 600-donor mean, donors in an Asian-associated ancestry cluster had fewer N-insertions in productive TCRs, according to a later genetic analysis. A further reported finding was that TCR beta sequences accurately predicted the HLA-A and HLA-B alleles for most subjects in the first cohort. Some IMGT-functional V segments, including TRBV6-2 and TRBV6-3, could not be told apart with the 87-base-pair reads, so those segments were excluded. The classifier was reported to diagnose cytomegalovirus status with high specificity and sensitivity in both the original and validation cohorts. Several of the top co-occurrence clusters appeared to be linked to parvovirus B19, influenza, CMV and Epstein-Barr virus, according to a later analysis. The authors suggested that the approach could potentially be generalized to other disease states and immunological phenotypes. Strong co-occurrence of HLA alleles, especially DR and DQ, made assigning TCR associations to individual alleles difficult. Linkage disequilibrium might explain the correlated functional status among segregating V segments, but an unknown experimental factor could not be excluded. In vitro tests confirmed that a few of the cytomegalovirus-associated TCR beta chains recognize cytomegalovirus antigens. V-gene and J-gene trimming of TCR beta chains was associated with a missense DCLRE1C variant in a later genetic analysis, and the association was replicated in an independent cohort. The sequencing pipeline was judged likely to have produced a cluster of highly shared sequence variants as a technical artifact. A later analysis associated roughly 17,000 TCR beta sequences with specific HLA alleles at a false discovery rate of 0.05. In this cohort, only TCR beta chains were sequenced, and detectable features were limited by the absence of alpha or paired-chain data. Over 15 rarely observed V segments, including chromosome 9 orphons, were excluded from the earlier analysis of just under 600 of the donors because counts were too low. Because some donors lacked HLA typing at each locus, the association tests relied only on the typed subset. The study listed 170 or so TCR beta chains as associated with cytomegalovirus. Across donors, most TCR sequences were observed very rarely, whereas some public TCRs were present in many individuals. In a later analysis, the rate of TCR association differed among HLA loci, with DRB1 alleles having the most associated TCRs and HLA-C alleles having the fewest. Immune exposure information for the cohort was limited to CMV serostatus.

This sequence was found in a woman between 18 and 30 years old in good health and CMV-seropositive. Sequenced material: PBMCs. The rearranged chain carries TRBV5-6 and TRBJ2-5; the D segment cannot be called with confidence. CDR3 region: CASSPPSGTQYF. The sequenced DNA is TGTGCCAGCAGCCCCCCCAGTGGGACCCAGTACTTC.